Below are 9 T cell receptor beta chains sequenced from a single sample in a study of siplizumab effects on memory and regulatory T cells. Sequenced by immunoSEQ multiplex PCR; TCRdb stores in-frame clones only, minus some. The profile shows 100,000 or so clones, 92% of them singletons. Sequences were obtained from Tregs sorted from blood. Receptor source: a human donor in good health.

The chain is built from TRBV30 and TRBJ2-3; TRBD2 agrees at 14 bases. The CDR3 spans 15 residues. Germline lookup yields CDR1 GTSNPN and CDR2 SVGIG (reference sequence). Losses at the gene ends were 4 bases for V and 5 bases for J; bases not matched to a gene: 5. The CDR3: CAWTRLAGGLDTQYF. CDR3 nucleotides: TGTGCCTGGACCCGACTAGCGGGAGGGTTAGATACGCAGTATTTT.

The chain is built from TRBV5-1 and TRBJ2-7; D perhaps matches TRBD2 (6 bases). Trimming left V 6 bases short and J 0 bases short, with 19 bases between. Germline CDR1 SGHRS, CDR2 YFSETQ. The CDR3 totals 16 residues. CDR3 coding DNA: TGCGCCAGCAATAATGGTGGTCGACTAGACTCCTACGAGCAGTACTTC. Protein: CASNNGGRLDSYEQYF.

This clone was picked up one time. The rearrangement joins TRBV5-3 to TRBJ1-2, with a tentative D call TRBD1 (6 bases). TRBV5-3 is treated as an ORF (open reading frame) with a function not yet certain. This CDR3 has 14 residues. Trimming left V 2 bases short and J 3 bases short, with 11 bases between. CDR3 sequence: CARSFRTAYYGYTF. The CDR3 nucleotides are TGTGCCAGAAGCTTTAGGACAGCCTACTATGGCTACACCTTC.

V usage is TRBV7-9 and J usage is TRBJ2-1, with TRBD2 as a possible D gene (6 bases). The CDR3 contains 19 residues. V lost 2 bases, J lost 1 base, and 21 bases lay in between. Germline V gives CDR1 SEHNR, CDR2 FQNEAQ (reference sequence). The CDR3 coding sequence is TGTGCCAGCAGCTTATTAAGGAGGACCGGGAGACTATCCTACAATGAGCAGTTCTTC. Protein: CASSLLRRTGRLSYNEQFF. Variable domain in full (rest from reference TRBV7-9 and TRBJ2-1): DTGVSQNPRHKITKRGQNVTFRCDPISEHNRLYWYRQTLGQGPEFLTYFQNEAQLEKSRLLSDRFSAERPKGSFSTLEIQRTEQGDSAMYLCASSLLRRTGRLSYNEQFFGPGTRLTVL.

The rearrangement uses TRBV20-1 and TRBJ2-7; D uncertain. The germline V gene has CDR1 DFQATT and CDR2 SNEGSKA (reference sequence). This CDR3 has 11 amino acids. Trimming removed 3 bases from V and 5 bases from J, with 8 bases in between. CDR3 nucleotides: TGCAGTGCTAGGGCTCCCCACGAGCAGTACTTC. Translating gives CSARAPHEQYF.

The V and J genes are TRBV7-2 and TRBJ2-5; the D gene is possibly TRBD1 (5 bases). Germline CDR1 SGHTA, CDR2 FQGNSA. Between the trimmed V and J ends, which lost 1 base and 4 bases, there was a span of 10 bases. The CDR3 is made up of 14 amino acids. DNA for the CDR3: TGTGCCAGCAGCTTAGTTGGGGCAGGAGAGACCCAGTACTTC. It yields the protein CASSLVGAGETQYF. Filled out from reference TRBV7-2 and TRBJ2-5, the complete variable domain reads GAGVSQSPSNKVTEKGKDVELRCDPISGHTALYWYRQSLGQGLEFLIYFQGNSAPDKSGLPSDRFSAERTGGSVSTLTIQRTQQEDSAVYLCASSLVGAGETQYFGPGTRLLVL.

The CDR3 sequence: CASSHGRGWYEQYF. CDR3 nucleotides: TGTGCCAGCAGCCATGGTAGAGGCTGGTACGAGCAGTACTTC. The gene calls are TRBV4-2 and TRBJ2-7; no reliable D call. Germline CDR1 is LGHNA and CDR2 is YNFKEQ. This CDR3 is 14 amino acids long. The V gene lost 3 bases and the J gene lost 4 bases, with 13 bases spanning the gap.

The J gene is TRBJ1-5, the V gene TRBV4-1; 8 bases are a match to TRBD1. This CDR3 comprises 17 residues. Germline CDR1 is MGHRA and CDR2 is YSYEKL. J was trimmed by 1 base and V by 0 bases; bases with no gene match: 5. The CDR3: CASSQDRGLGSNQPQHF. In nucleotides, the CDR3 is TGCGCCAGCAGCCAAGACAGGGGGCTAGGGAGCAATCAGCCCCAGCATTTT.

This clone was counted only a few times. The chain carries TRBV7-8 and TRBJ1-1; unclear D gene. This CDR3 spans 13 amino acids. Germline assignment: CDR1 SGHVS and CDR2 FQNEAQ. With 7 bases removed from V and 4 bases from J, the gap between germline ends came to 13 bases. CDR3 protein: CASMRLLGTEAFF. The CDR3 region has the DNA TGTGCCAGCATGAGGCTCTTGGGCACTGAAGCTTTCTTT.